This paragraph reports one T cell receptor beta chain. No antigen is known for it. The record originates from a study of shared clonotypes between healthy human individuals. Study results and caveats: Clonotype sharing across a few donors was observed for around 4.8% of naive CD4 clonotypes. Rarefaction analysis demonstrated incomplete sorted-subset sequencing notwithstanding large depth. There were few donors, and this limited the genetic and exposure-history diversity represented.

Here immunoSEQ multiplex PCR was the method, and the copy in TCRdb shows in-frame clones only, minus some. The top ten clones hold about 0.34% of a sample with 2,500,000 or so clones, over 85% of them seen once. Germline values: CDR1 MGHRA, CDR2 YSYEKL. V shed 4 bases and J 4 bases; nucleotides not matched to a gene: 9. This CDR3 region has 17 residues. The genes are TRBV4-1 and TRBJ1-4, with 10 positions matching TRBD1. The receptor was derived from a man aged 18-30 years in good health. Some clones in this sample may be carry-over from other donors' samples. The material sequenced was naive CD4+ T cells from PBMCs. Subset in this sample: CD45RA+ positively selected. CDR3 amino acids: CASSPRDRGRINEKLFF. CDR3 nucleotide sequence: TGCGCCAGCAGCCCCCGGGACAGGGGCCGAATTAATGAAAAACTGTTTTTT.